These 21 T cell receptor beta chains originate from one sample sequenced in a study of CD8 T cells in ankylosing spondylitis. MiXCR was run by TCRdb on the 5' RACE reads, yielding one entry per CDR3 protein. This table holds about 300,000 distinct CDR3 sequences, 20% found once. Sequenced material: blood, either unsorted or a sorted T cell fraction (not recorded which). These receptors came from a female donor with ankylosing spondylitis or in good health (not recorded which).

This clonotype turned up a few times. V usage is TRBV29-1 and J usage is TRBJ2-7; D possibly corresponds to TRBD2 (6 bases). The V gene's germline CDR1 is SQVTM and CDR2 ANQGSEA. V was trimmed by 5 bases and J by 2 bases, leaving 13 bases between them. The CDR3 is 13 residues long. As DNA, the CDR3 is TGCAGCGTTCGAGCGGGCGAAACCTACGAGCAGTACTTC. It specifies CSVRAGETYEQYF.

The CDR3 protein is CSALLTGTYNEQFF. For the CDR3, the DNA is TGCAGTGCCCTGCTAACAGGCACCTACAATGAGCAGTTCTTC. The chain is built from TRBV20-1 and TRBJ2-1; maybe TRBD1 (5 bases). CDR1 is DFQATT, CDR2 SNEGSKA, per germline (reference sequence). The CDR3 runs to 14 residues. V dropped 6 bases and J dropped 2 bases, with 14 bases sitting between them.

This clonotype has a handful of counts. Here the CDR3 reads CAIATDANYGYTF. CDR3 bases: TGTGCCATCGCTACAGACGCTAACTATGGCTACACCTTC. The chain couples TRBV10-3 to TRBJ1-2; no clear D. Germline V gene sequence: CDR1 ENHRY, CDR2 SYGVKD. This CDR3 region has 13 residues. V was pared by 8 bases and J by 0 bases, with 10 bases between.

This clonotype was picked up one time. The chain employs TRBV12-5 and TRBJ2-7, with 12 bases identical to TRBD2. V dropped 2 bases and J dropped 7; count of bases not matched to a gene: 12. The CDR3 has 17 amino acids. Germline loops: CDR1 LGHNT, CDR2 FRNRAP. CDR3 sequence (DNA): TGTGCTAGTGGTTTGCCCCTAGCGGGAGGGCCGCTGAGTGAGCAGTACTTC. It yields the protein CASGLPLAGGPLSEQYF.

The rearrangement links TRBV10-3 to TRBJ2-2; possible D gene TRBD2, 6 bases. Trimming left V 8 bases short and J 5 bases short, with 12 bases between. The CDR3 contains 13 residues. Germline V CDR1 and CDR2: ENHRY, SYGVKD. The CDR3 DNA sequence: TGTGCCATCGGGACTTCGAGGACCGGGGAGCTGTTTTTT. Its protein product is CAIGTSRTGELFF.

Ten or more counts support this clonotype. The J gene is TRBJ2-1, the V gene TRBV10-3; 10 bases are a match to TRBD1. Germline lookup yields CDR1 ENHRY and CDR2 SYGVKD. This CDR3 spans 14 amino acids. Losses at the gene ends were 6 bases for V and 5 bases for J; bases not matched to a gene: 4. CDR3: CAISRTGGDNEQFF. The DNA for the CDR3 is TGTGCCATCAGCAGGACAGGGGGGGACAATGAGCAGTTCTTC.

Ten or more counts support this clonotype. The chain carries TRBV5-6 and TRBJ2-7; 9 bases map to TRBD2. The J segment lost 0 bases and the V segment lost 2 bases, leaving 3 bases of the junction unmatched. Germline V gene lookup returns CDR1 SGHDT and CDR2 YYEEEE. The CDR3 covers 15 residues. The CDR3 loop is CASSFMTSGSYEQYF. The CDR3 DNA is TGTGCCAGCAGCTTCATGACTAGCGGCTCCTACGAGCAGTACTTC.

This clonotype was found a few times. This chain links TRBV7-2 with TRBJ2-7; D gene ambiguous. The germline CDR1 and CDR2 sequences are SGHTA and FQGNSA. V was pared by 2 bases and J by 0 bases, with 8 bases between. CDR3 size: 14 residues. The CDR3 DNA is TGTGCCAGCAGCTTACGGAAGGTCTCCTACGAGCAGTACTTC. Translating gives CASSLRKVSYEQYF.

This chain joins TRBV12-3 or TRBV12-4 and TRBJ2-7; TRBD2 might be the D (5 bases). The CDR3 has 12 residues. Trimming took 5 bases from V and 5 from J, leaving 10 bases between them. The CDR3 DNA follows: TGTGCCAGCAGTCCTGCGAGGGACGAGCAGTACTTC. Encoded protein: CASSPARDEQYF.

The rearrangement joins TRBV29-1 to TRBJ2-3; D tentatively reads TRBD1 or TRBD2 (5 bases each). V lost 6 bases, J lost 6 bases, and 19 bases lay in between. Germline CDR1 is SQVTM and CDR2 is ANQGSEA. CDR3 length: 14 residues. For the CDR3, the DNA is TGCAGCGTCCCGGGACCCGTTATGAGTGATACGCAGTATTTT. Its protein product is CSVPGPVMSDTQYF.

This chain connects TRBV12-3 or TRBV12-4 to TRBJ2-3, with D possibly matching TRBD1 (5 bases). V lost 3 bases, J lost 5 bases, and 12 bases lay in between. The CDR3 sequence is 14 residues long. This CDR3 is CASSLAGRKDTQYF. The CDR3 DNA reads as TGTGCCAGCAGTTTGGCAGGGCGCAAAGATACGCAGTATTTT.

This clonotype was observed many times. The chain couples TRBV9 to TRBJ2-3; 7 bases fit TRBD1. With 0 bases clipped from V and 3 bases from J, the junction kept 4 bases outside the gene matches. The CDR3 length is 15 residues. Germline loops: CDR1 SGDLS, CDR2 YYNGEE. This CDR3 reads CASSVGKTGTDTQYF. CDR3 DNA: TGTGCCAGCAGCGTAGGGAAGACAGGGACAGATACGCAGTATTTT.

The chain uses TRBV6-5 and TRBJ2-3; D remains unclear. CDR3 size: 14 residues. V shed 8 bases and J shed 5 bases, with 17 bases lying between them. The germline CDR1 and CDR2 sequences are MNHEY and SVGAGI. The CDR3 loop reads CASRFSASGDTQYF. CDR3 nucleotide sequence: TGTGCCAGCCGTTTCTCCGCCTCGGGAGATACGCAGTATTTT.

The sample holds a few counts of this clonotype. The DNA for the CDR3 is TGCGCCAGCAGCTTGGGAGGATATACCCCTTACGAGCAGTACTTC. Its translation is CASSLGGYTPYEQYF. The chain has TRBV5-1 and TRBJ2-7; D is unresolved. V was clipped by 0 bases and J by 4 bases, with 14 bases between them. CDR1 is SGHRS, CDR2 YFSETQ, per germline. The length of the CDR3 is 15 residues.

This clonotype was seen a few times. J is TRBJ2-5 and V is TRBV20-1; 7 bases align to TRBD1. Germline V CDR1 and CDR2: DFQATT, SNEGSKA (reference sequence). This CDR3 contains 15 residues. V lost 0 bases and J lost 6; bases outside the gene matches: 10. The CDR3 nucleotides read TGCAGTGCTAGAGAAAGGGGGCTTAGTCTGCAGACCCAGTACTTC. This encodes CSARERGLSLQTQYF.

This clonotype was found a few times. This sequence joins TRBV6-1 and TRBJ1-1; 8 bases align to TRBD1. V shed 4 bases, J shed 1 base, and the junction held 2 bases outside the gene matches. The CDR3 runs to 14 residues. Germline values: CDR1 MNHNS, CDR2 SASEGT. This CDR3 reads CASSAGQENTEAFF. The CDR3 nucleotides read TGTGCCAGCAGTGCGGGACAGGAGAACACTGAAGCTTTCTTT.

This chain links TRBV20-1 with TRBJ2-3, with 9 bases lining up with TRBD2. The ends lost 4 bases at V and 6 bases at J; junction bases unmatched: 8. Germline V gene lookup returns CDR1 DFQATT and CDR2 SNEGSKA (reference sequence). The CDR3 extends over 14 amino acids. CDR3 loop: CSAMFAGGPDTQYF. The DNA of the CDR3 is TGCAGTGCTATGTTTGCGGGAGGGCCGGATACGCAGTATTTT.

The CDR3 sequence: CASRSGSGADTQYF. The CDR3 DNA is TGTGCCAGCAGATCCGGGTCGGGGGCAGATACGCAGTATTTT. This rearrangement joins TRBV7-3 to TRBJ2-3; D is possibly TRBD2 (6 bases). CDR3 length: 14 amino acids. Deletions cut 6 bases from V and 4 bases from J, with 14 bases between. Germline values: CDR1 SGHTA, CDR2 FQGTGA.

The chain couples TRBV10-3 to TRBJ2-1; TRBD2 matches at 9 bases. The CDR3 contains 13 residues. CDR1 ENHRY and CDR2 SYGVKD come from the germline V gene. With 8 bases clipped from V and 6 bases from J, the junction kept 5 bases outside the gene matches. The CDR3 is CAIGRAGGNEQFF. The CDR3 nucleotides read TGTGCCATCGGGAGAGCGGGAGGCAATGAGCAGTTCTTC.

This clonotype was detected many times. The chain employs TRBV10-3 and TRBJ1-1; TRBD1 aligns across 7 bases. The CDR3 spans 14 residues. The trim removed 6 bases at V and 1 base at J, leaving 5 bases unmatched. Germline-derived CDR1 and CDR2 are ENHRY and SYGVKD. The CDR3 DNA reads TGTGCCATCAGGATGGGACAGCGGAACACTGAAGCTTTCTTT. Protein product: CAIRMGQRNTEAFF.

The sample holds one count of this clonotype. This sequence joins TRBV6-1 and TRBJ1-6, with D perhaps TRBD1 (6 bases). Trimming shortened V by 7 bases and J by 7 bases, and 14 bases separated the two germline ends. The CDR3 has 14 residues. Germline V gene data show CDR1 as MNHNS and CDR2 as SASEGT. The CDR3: CASKEARGNSPLHF. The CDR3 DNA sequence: TGTGCCAGCAAAGAGGCCAGGGGAAATTCACCCCTCCACTTT.